This TCR beta chain was captured in a study of blood T cell repertoires in COVID-19. Whole-study context: The origin of the acute and convalescent COVID-19 samples was the United States, Italy and Spain.

The ends were cut back, 3 bases at V and 5 bases at J, with 15 bases in the middle. The CDR3 is 15 amino acids. Germline V CDR1 and CDR2: MNHEY, SMNVEV (reference sequence). Clones were read by immunoSEQ multiplex PCR, and TCRdb kept only the in-frame ones, dropping some. The table records 170,000 or so clones, approximately 86% of them present only once. The J gene is TRBJ2-3, the V gene TRBV27; D is unclear. Sequenced: peripheral blood. This clonotype was obtained from a man in his fifties or sixties with COVID-19, enrolled during active disease. CDR3: CASSFFPSAGDTQYF. DNA for the CDR3: TGTGCCAGCAGTTTTTTCCCATCAGCAGGAGATACGCAGTATTTT.